This passage covers 7 T cell receptor beta chains from one sample sequenced in a study of T cells after yellow fever vaccination. TCRdb itself ran the 5' RACE reads through MiXCR, one entry per CDR3 protein. The sample includes approximately 550,000 distinct CDR3 sequences, about 14% seen only once; the top ten take roughly 13%. Sample: PBMCs, taken on the day of the yellow fever booster vaccination. The source of these receptors is a man aged 25 to 40 who received the YFV17D yellow fever vaccine.

This clonotype was seen more than once but under ten times. The chain is built from TRBV5-4 and TRBJ2-5, with TRBD2 matching 10 bases. CDR1 is SGHNT, CDR2 YYREEE, per germline (reference sequence). CDR3 length: 15 amino acids. Losses at the gene ends were 5 bases for V and 2 bases for J; bases not matched to a gene: 6. The CDR3 DNA reads TGTGCCAGCAGTCTCAAACTAGCGGGACAAGAGACCCAGTACTTC. Translating it yields CASSLKLAGQETQYF.

This clonotype was observed a handful of times. The J gene is TRBJ2-5, the V gene TRBV25-1, with 7 bases aligning to TRBD2. Germline CDR1 is MGHDK and CDR2 is SYGVNS. This CDR3 is built from 15 residues. With 3 bases clipped from V and 5 bases from J, the junction kept 9 bases outside the gene matches. The CDR3 nucleotides are TGTGCCAGCAGTGAGGGAGGGAGAGTTTTCGAGACCCAGTACTTC. This translates into CASSEGGRVFETQYF.

This clonotype was detected many times. This chain joins TRBV18 and TRBJ2-1; the match to TRBD2 covers 7 bases. Germline CDR1 KGHSH, CDR2 LQKENI. The CDR3 is made up of 11 amino acids. The junction had 5 bases not matched to a gene; V was cut back by 8 bases and J by 10 bases. The CDR3 nucleotides are TGTGCCAGCAGCCCCGGGAGGGAGCAGTTCTTC. Protein sequence: CASSPGREQFF.

The rearrangement joins TRBV18 to TRBJ2-7; 9 nucleotides align to TRBD1. The CDR3 length is 12 residues. With V trimmed by 8 bases and J by 9 bases, 8 bases remained unmatched. Germline V CDR1 and CDR2: KGHSH, LQKENI. Here the CDR3 DNA reads TGTGCCAGCACTGGGACAGGGAGTTGGCAGTACTTC. It is translated as CASTGTGSWQYF.

The sample holds a few counts of this clonotype. The chain couples TRBV19 to TRBJ1-5, with D perhaps TRBD1 (6 bases). From germline, CDR1 is LNHDA and CDR2 SQIVND (reference sequence). The CDR3 sequence is 14 residues long. CDR3 in DNA: TGTGCAACTCGCCCTGACAGGACTAATCAGCCCCAGCATTTT. Encoded protein: CATRPDRTNQPQHF. Full variable domain (outside the CDR3, taken from reference TRBV19 and TRBJ1-5): DGGITQSPKYLFRKEGQNVTLSCEQNLNHDAMYWYRQDPGQGLRLIYYSQIVNDFQKGDIAEGYSVSREKKESFPLTVTSAQKNPTAFYLCATRPDRTNQPQHFGDGTRLSIL.

The chain joins TRBV5-1 to TRBJ2-5; D perhaps matches TRBD2 (6 bases). CDR3 length: 17 residues. Germline CDR1 reads SGHRS; CDR2 reads YFSETQ. V shed 0 bases and J shed 5 bases, with 20 bases lying between them. The CDR3 DNA follows: TGCGCCAGCAGCTTGGGATTGGTGGGAGGTAGTATGGAGACCCAGTACTTC. Its translation is CASSLGLVGGSMETQYF.

This chain uses TRBV7-3 with TRBJ2-1; 8 bases align to TRBD2. Trimming removed 0 bases from V and 5 bases from J; junction bases left unmatched: 3. Germline CDR1 is SGHTA and CDR2 is FQGTGA. This CDR3 region has 15 residues. In nucleotides, the CDR3 is TGTGCCAGCAGCTTAACCGGACTAGCCCACAATGAGCAGTTCTTC. It specifies CASSLTGLAHNEQFF.